This entry is about one T cell receptor beta chain. Its specificity is not known. The V gene's germline CDR1 is MDHEN and CDR2 SYDVKM. CDR3 length: 14 amino acids. V shed 5 bases, J shed 3 bases, and the junction held 2 bases outside the gene matches. This specimen comes from a study of CXCR4 blockade with PD-1 therapy in pancreatic cancer. Regarding the study as a whole: Intratumoral clonality (mean 0.14) exceeded healthy blood (about 0.047) but did not track survival.

Sequenced by immunoSEQ multiplex PCR; TCRdb stores in-frame clones only, minus some. The sample lists approximately 17,000 clones, approximately 72% seen once, with less than 6% in the top ten. V usage is TRBV28 and J usage is TRBJ2-1, with 9 bases lining up with TRBD1. The origin of this receptor is a human donor with pancreatic ductal adenocarcinoma. The sample taken for sequencing was tumor tissue. CDR3 nucleotide sequence: TGTGCCAGCAGTCCGACAGGGGGCTACAATGAGCAGTTCTTC. It yields the protein CASSPTGGYNEQFF.